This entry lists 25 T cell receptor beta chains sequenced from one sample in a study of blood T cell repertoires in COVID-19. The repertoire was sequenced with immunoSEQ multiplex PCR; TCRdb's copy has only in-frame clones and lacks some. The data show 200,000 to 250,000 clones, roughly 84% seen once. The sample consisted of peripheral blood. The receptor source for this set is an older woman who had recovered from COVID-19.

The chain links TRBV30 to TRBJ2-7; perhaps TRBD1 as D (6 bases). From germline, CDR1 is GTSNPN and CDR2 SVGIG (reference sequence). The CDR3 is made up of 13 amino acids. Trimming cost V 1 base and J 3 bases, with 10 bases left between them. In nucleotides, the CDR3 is TGTGCCTGGAGTGAGGACAGCTTCTACGAGCAGTACTTC. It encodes CAWSEDSFYEQYF.

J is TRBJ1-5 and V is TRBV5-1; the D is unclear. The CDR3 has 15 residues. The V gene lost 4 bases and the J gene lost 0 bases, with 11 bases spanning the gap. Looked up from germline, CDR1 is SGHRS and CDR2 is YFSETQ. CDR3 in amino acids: CASSVDGNSNQPQHF. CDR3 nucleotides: TGCGCCAGCAGCGTGGACGGGAATAGCAATCAGCCCCAGCATTTT.

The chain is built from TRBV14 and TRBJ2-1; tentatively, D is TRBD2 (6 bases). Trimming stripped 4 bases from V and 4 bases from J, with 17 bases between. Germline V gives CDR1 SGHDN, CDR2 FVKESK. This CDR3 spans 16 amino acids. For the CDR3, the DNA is TGTGCCAGCAGCCCCCTTGGAGGGACTTATTACAATGAGCAGTTCTTC. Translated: CASSPLGGTYYNEQFF.

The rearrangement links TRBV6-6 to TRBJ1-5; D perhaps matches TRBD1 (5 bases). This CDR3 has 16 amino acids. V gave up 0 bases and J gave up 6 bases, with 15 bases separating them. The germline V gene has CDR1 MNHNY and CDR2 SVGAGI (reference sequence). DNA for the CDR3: TGTGCCAGCAGTTACTCGGGAGGGGCGCGATCTCAGCCCCAGCATTTT. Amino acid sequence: CASSYSGGARSQPQHF.

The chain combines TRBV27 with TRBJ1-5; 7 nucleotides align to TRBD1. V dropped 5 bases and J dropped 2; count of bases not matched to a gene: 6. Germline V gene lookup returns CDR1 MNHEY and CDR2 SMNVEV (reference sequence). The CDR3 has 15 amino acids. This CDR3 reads CASSPGGSGNQPQHF. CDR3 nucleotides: TGTGCCAGCAGTCCAGGGGGTAGCGGCAATCAGCCCCAGCATTTT.

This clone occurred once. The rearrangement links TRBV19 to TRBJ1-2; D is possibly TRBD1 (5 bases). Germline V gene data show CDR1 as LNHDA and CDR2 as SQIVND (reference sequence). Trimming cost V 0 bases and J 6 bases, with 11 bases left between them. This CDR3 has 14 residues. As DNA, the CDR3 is TGTGCCAGTAGTATAGATGCAGGGTCGGATGGCTACACCTTC. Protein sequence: CASSIDAGSDGYTF.

CDR3 in amino acids: CASSFSGVAGRTGELFF. DNA for the CDR3: TGTGCCAGCAGCTTCTCGGGGGTAGCGGGGCGGACCGGGGAGCTGTTTTTT. The chain links TRBV5-4 to TRBJ2-2, with 8 bases that match TRBD2. The CDR3 is made up of 17 amino acids. From germline, CDR1 is SGHNT and CDR2 YYREEE (reference sequence). V lost 2 bases to trimming and J lost 5 bases; unmatched junction nucleotides: 11. The variable domain in full, completed from reference TRBV5-4 and TRBJ2-2, reads ETGVTQSPTHLIKTRGQQVTLRCSSQSGHNTVSWYQQALGQGPQFIFQYYREEENGRGNFPPRFSGLQFPNYSSELNVNALELDDSALYLCASSFSGVAGRTGELFFGEGSRLTVL.

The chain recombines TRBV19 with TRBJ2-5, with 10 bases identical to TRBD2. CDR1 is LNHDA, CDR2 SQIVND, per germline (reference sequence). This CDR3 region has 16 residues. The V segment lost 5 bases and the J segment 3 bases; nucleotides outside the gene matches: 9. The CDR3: CASSPWPSGGEETQYF. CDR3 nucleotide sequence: TGTGCCAGTAGTCCTTGGCCCAGCGGGGGGGAAGAGACCCAGTACTTC.

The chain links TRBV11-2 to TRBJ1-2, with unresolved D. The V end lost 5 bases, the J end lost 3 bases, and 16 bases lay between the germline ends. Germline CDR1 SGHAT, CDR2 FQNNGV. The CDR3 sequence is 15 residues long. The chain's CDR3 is CASSPSVMYDYGYTF. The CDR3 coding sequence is TGTGCCAGCAGCCCCTCGGTGATGTACGACTATGGCTACACCTTC.

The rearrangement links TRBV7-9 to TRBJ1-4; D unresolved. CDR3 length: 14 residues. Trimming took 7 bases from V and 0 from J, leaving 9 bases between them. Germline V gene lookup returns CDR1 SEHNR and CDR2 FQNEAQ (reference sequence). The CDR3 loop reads CASTEGATNEKLFF. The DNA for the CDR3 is TGTGCCAGCACCGAGGGTGCAACTAATGAAAAACTGTTTTTT. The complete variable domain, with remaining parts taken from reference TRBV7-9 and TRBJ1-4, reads DTGVSQNPRHKITKRGQNVTFRCDPISEHNRLYWYRQTLGQGPEFLTYFQNEAQLEKSRLLSDRFSAERPKGSFSTLEIQRTEQGDSAMYLCASTEGATNEKLFFGSGTQLSVL.

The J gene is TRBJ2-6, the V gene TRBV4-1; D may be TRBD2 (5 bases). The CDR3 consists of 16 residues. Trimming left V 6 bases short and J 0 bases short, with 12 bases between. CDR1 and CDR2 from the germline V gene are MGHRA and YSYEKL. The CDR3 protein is CASSQRGSSGANVLTF. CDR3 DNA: TGCGCCAGCAGTCAGAGAGGGTCCTCTGGGGCCAACGTCCTGACTTTC.

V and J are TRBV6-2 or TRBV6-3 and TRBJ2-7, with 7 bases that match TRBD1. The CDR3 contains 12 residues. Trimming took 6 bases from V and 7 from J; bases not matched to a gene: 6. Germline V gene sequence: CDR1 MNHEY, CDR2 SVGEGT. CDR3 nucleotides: TGTGCCAGCAGCCGTCGACAGGGTGAGCAGTACTTC. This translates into CASSRRQGEQYF.

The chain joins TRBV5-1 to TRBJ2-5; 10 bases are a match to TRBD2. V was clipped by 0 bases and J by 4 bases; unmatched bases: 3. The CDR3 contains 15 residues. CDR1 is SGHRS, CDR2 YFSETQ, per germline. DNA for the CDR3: TGCGCCAGCAGCTTGGATCCTAGCGGGGGAGAGACCCAGTACTTC. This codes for CASSLDPSGGETQYF.

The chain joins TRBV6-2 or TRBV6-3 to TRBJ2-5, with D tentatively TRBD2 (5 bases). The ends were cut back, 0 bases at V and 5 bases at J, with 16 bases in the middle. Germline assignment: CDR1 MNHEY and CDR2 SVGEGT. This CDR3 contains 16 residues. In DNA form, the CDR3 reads TGTGCCAGCAGTTACTCGACTGGGAAGGGCGGGGAGACCCAGTACTTC. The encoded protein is CASSYSTGKGGETQYF.

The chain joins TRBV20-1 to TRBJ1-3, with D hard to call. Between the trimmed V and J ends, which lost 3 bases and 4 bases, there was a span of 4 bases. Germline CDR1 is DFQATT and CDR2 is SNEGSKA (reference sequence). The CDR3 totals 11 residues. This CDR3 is CSASLGNTIYF. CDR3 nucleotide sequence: TGCAGTGCTAGTCTGGGAAACACCATATATTTT.

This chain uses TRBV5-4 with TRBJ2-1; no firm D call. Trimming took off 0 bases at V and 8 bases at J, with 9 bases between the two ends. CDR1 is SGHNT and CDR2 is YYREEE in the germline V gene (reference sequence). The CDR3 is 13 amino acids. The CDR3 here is CASSLEPSHEQFF. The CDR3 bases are TGTGCCAGCAGCTTGGAGCCGAGCCATGAGCAGTTCTTC. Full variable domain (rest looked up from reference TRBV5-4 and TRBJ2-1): ETGVTQSPTHLIKTRGQQVTLRCSSQSGHNTVSWYQQALGQGPQFIFQYYREEENGRGNFPPRFSGLQFPNYSSELNVNALELDDSALYLCASSLEPSHEQFFGPGTRLTVL.

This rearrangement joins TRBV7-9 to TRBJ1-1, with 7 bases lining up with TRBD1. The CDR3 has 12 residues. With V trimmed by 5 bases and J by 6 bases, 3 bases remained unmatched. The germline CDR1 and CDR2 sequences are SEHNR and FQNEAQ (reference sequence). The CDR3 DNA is TGTGCCAGCAGCAGAGACAGGGCTGAAGCTTTCTTT. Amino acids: CASSRDRAEAFF. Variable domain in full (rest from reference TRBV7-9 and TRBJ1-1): DTGVSQNPRHKITKRGQNVTFRCDPISEHNRLYWYRQTLGQGPEFLTYFQNEAQLEKSRLLSDRFSAERPKGSFSTLEIQRTEQGDSAMYLCASSRDRAEAFFGQGTRLTVV.

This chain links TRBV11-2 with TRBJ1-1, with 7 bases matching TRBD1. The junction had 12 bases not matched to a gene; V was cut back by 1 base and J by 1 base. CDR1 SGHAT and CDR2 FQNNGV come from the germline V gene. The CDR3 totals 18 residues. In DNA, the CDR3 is TGTGCCAGCAGCTTAGTAGTCCAACCGACAGGGCCGAACACTGAAGCTTTCTTT. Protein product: CASSLVVQPTGPNTEAFF.

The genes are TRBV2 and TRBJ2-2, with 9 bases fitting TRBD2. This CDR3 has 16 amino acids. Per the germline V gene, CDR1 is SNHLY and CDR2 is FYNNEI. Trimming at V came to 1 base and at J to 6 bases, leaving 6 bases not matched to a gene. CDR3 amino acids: CASSEEGAGGPGELFF. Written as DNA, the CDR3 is TGTGCCAGCAGTGAAGAGGGAGCGGGGGGTCCCGGGGAGCTGTTTTTT. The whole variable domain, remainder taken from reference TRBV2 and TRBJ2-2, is EPEVTQTPSHQVTQMGQEVILRCVPISNHLYFYWYRQILGQKVEFLVSFYNNEISEKSEIFDDQFSVERPDGSNFTLKIRSTKLEDSAMYFCASSEEGAGGPGELFFGEGSRLTVL.

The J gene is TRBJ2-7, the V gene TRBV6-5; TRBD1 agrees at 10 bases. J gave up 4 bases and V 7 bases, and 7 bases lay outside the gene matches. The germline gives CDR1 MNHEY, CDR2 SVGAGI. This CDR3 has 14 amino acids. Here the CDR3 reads CASTKDRGAYEQYF. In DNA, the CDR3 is TGTGCCAGCACCAAGGACAGGGGGGCTTACGAGCAGTACTTC.

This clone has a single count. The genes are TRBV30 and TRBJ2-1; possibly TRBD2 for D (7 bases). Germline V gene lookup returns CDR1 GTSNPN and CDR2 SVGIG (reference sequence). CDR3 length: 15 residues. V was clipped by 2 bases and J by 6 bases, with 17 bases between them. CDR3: CAWSRGGAGRNEQFF. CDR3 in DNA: TGTGCCTGGAGTAGGGGGGGCGCTGGGCGCAATGAGCAGTTCTTC.

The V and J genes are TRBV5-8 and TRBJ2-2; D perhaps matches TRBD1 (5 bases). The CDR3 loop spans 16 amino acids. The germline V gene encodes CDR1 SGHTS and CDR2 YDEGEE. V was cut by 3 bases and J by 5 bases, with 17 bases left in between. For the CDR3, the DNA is TGTGCCAGCAGCTCCGATTTCCCGACAGTAACCGGGGAGCTGTTTTTT. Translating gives CASSSDFPTVTGELFF.

Here the CDR3 reads CASSPTAANYGYTF. The CDR3 coding sequence is TGTGCCAGCAGCCCGACAGCCGCTAACTATGGCTACACCTTC. The chain recombines TRBV7-2 with TRBJ1-2, with D possibly TRBD1 on 5 matching bases. V lost 5 bases to trimming and J lost 0 bases, with 10 bases between them. The germline V gene encodes CDR1 SGHTA and CDR2 FQGNSA. This CDR3 is 14 amino acids long.

This CDR3 reads CASSLDSIYGYTF. In DNA form, the CDR3 reads TGTGCCAGCAGCTTAGACTCTATCTATGGCTACACCTTC. The genes are TRBV7-9 and TRBJ1-2; no firm D call. Germline CDR1 reads SEHNR; CDR2 reads FQNEAQ (reference sequence). Trimming removed 1 base from V and 4 bases from J, with 7 bases in between. The CDR3 spans 13 residues.

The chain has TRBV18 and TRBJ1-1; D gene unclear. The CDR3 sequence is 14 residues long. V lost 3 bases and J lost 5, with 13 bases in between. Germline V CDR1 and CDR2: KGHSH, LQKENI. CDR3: CASSPPGRSTEAFF. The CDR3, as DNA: TGTGCCAGCTCACCCCCGGGGAGGAGTACTGAAGCTTTCTTT.